The 8 T cell receptor beta chains below come from one sample, sequenced in a study of blood T cell repertoires in COVID-19 (TCRdb year 2020). The library relied on the immunoSEQ multiplex PCR assay. TCRdb's version of the immuneACCESS table is confined to in-frame rearrangements and falls short of the full clone set. An unresolved V gene accounts for under half of the shortfall where checked; the remainder is of unknown origin. Within this sample are some 48,000 clones, with 86% of them counted one time only. The ten largest clones add up to about 15% of the sample. The sample taken for sequencing was peripheral blood. Receptor source: a human donor in a cohort sampled during active COVID-19.

In regard to this clone: Other DNA variants within this sample encode the same CDR3. The rearrangement uses TRBV2 and TRBJ2-3; TRBD2 aligns across 9 bases. V lost 6 bases to trimming and J lost 0 bases; unmatched junction nucleotides: 1. The CDR3 consists of 14 residues. Germline V CDR1 and CDR2: SNHLY, FYNNEI. The CDR3 nucleotides read TGTGCCAGCAGAACTAGCGGGAGCACAGATACGCAGTATTTT. This encodes CASRTSGSTDTQYF.

J is TRBJ1-5 and V is TRBV15, with 8 bases aligning to TRBD1. This CDR3 region has 13 residues. Germline V gives CDR1 LNHNV, CDR2 YYDKDF (reference sequence). Trimming took 5 bases from V and 5 from J; bases not matched to a gene: 2. Written as DNA, the CDR3 is TGTGCCACCAGCCAGGACAGGGATCAGCCCCAGCATTTT. It translates to CATSQDRDQPQHF.

The chain is built from TRBV7-2 and TRBJ2-1, with D possibly being TRBD2 (5 bases). Trimming left V 2 bases short and J 6 bases short, with 14 bases between. This CDR3 has 15 amino acids. Per the germline V gene, CDR1 is SGHTA and CDR2 is FQGNSA. The chain's CDR3 is CASSLFPGWGNEQFF. The CDR3 coding sequence is TGTGCCAGCAGCTTATTTCCGGGGTGGGGCAATGAGCAGTTCTTC.

The chain combines TRBV11-2 with TRBJ2-5, with D perhaps matching TRBD1 (8 bases). V was cut by 6 bases and J by 5 bases, with 13 bases left in between. CDR3 length: 13 amino acids. Looked up from germline, CDR1 is SGHAT and CDR2 is FQNNGV. CDR3 nucleotides: TGTGCCAGCAGAACAGGGGGAGGGGAGACCCAGTACTTC. Amino acid sequence: CASRTGGGETQYF.

The chain employs TRBV7-2 and TRBJ2-2; no firm D call. This CDR3 is 14 amino acids long. CDR1 is SGHTA and CDR2 is FQGNSA in the germline V gene. V was pared by 1 base and J by 7 bases, with 10 bases between. The CDR3 here is CASSLGPGGGELFF. The CDR3 bases are TGTGCCAGCAGCTTAGGGCCCGGCGGCGGGGAGCTGTTTTTT.

In DNA, the CDR3 is TGTGCCAGCAGCTTAGAGCCTAGCGGGGGCTCCTACAATGAGCAGTTCTTC. This codes for CASSLEPSGGSYNEQFF. The rearrangement uses TRBV7-9 and TRBJ2-1; 10 positions match TRBD2. Unmatched junction bases numbered 3, after V lost 1 base and J lost 0 bases. Germline V lookup: CDR1 SEHNR, CDR2 FQNEAQ (reference sequence). The CDR3 is 17 residues long.

The chain uses TRBV5-1 and TRBJ1-4, with D uncertain. CDR1 is SGHRS, CDR2 YFSETQ, per germline. The CDR3 totals 14 residues. V was shortened by 1 base and J by 8 bases, with 12 bases between the two germline ends. The DNA for the CDR3 is TGCGCCAGCAGCTTGAATTTGGGAGGGGAAAAACTGTTTTTT. It encodes CASSLNLGGEKLFF.

The table lists this clone with a few counts. This chain joins TRBV7-9 and TRBJ2-7; the match to TRBD1 covers 7 bases. Germline lookup yields CDR1 SEHNR and CDR2 FQNEAQ (reference sequence). The CDR3 contains 16 residues. The ends lost 3 bases at V and 3 bases at J; junction bases unmatched: 11. CDR3 protein: CASSFSFRTGSYEQYF. CDR3 nucleotides: TGTGCCAGCAGCTTTTCTTTCAGGACAGGAAGCTACGAGCAGTACTTC.